One and the same sample provided the 10 T cell receptor beta chains below, sequenced in a study of neurological immune-mediated disorders. TCRdb re-called the 5' RACE reads with MiXCR, one entry per CDR3 protein. The table records some 80,000 distinct CDR3 sequences, under 4.5% of them present only once. Described time point: longitudinal time-point 3. Sequencing was performed on PBMCs. The receptors shown here come from a woman aged 55-75 years with multiple sclerosis.

In its sample, this clonotype was seen many times. The chain employs TRBV19 and TRBJ1-3, with unresolved D. The V and J ends lost 4 bases and 7 bases respectively, with 23 bases between them. The CDR3 spans 17 residues. CDR1 is LNHDA, CDR2 SQIVND, per germline (reference sequence). The CDR3 protein is CASSRGPGEVGSNTIYF. The DNA of the CDR3 is TGTGCCAGTAGTAGGGGTCCAGGAGAAGTGGGGTCGAACACCATATATTTT.

The table lists this clonotype with many counts. V and J are TRBV4-2 and TRBJ2-1, with D hard to call. There are 14 residues in the CDR3. V dropped 2 bases and J dropped 0 bases, with 5 bases sitting between them. Germline lookup yields CDR1 LGHNA and CDR2 YNFKEQ. Here the CDR3 DNA reads TGTGCCAGCAGCCAACCAGGCTCCTACAATGAGCAGTTCTTC. Translating it yields CASSQPGSYNEQFF.

The table lists this clonotype with many counts. V is TRBV28 and J is TRBJ2-7, with 10 bases aligning to TRBD1. V was pared by 7 bases and J by 0 bases, with 6 bases of the junction left unmatched. The CDR3 is 15 amino acids. In germline, CDR1 is MDHEN, CDR2 SYDVKM. The CDR3 nucleotides are TGTGCCAGCAAGCCCGGGACAGGGGTCTCCTACGAGCAGTACTTC. Translated, it gives CASKPGTGVSYEQYF.

At least ten counts were recorded for this clonotype. The chain combines TRBV6-5 with TRBJ2-1, with TRBD2 identical over 12 bases. V shed 2 bases and J 3 bases; nucleotides not matched to a gene: 2. CDR1 is MNHEY, CDR2 SVGAGI, per germline. CDR3 length: 16 residues. The chain's CDR3 is CASSYRTSGNYNEQFF. In nucleotides, the CDR3 is TGTGCCAGCAGTTACCGGACTAGCGGGAACTACAATGAGCAGTTCTTC.

This clonotype was counted many times. The rearrangement joins TRBV6-5 to TRBJ2-6; D gene unclear. Trimming pared 7 bases from V and 2 bases from J, leaving 12 bases between. The CDR3 contains 15 residues. Germline V gives CDR1 MNHEY, CDR2 SVGAGI. In DNA form, the CDR3 reads TGTGCCAGCACGGTGTTGTCTGCTGGGGCCAACGTCCTGACTTTC. Translation gives CASTVLSAGANVLTF.

This clonotype was observed at least ten times. J is TRBJ1-1 and V is TRBV20-1; no reliable D call. V was clipped by 0 bases and J by 1 base, with 12 bases between them. Germline values: CDR1 DFQATT, CDR2 SNEGSKA (reference sequence). The CDR3 runs 15 residues. CDR3 DNA sequence: TGCAGTGCTAGAGATCTTGGGAAGTCGAACACTGAAGCTTTCTTT. This translates into CSARDLGKSNTEAFF.

The sample holds many counts of this clonotype. The chain couples TRBV12-3 or TRBV12-4 to TRBJ1-5; D call uncertain. The germline V and J ends were trimmed by 8 bases and 2 bases, with 7 bases remaining between them. The CDR3 runs to 12 residues. As DNA, the CDR3 is TGTGCCAGCGGGGTTGGCAATCAGCCCCAGCATTTT. Translation: CASGVGNQPQHF.

This clonotype came up many times. The chain couples TRBV7-9 to TRBJ1-4, with TRBD1 as a possible D gene (5 bases). The germline gives CDR1 SEHNR, CDR2 FQNEAQ (reference sequence). The V end lost 5 bases, the J end lost 5 bases, and 15 bases lay between the germline ends. The CDR3 has 15 amino acids. CDR3 residues: CASSPKGPTNEKLFF. In DNA, the CDR3 is TGTGCCAGCAGCCCTAAGGGACCGACGAATGAAAAACTGTTTTTT.

This clonotype came up many times. The chain recombines TRBV12-3 or TRBV12-4 with TRBJ2-7; D ambiguous. V shed 7 bases and J shed 0 bases, with 19 bases lying between them. The CDR3 is 16 amino acids. The DNA of the CDR3 is TGTGCCAGCACTCCCTCCCTGGGGTGGGACTCCTACGAGCAGTACTTC. Its translation is CASTPSLGWDSYEQYF.

This clonotype was detected many times. The V gene is TRBV2, the J gene TRBJ2-7, with D perhaps matching TRBD1 or TRBD2 (5 bases each). The CDR3 is 16 amino acids. Germline V CDR1 and CDR2: SNHLY, FYNNEI. Trimming removed 7 bases from V and 0 bases from J, with 19 bases in between. The CDR3 DNA follows: TGTGCCAGCATCCGGGACCCGAGATTTATCTCCTACGAGCAGTACTTC. Translating it yields CASIRDPRFISYEQYF.